The 28 T cell receptor beta chains reported below all come from one sample, sequenced in a study of T cells in pancreatic ductal adenocarcinoma. Produced via immunoSEQ multiplex PCR; TCRdb's table is partial and in-frame only. The sample lists 16,000 or so clones, around 90% occurring once. Selected pancreatic ductal adenocarcinoma patients had undergone surgery without neoadjuvant therapy. The source material was PBMCs. The receptors were gathered from a human donor with pancreatic ductal adenocarcinoma.

The chain employs TRBV9 and TRBJ1-1; D is perhaps TRBD1 (5 bases). This CDR3 is built from 15 residues. Germline V CDR1 and CDR2: SGDLS, YYNGEE. V gave up 0 bases and J gave up 4 bases, with 13 bases separating them. CDR3 protein: CASSVGRGAGTEAFF. As DNA, the CDR3 is TGTGCCAGCAGCGTAGGGCGGGGCGCGGGCACTGAAGCTTTCTTT.

The V call is TRBV5-1, the J call TRBJ1-2; TRBD1 might be the D (5 bases). Per germline, CDR1 SGHRS and CDR2 YFSETQ. This CDR3 is 15 amino acids long. V was shortened by 1 base and J by 4 bases, with 14 bases between the two germline ends. The CDR3 is CASSLSVGQGYGYTF. CDR3 in DNA: TGCGCCAGCAGCTTGTCCGTGGGGCAGGGCTATGGCTACACCTTC.

This clone was seen only once. The CDR3 DNA is TGTGCCAGCAGTTTATTATGGGGGGGAGCTAGCACAGATACGCAGTATTTT. Protein product: CASSLLWGGASTDTQYF. The rearrangement uses TRBV27 and TRBJ2-3, with 7 nucleotides matching TRBD2. CDR1 is MNHEY and CDR2 is SMNVEV in the germline V gene (reference sequence). The CDR3 consists of 17 residues. With V trimmed by 1 base and J by 0 bases, 7 bases remained unmatched.

This chain connects TRBV27 to TRBJ1-6; D uncertain. Germline assignment: CDR1 MNHEY and CDR2 SMNVEV (reference sequence). Trimming pared 0 bases from V and 5 bases from J, leaving 11 bases between. The CDR3 contains 16 residues. DNA of the CDR3: TGTGCCAGCAGTTTATCGTTAGGGTATGATAATTCACCCCTCCACTTT. It codes for CASSLSLGYDNSPLHF.

The J gene is TRBJ1-2, the V gene TRBV5-4, with D tentatively TRBD1 (5 bases). Looked up from germline, CDR1 is SGHNT and CDR2 is YYREEE (reference sequence). CDR3 length: 15 residues. The V end was cut by 0 bases, the J end by 5 bases, with 14 bases between. CDR3 bases: TGTGCCAGCAGCTTGGATCGGACGGGGGGTTATGGCTACACCTTC. Its protein product is CASSLDRTGGYGYTF.

The CDR3 loop reads CASSWGLAGSSYEQYF. CDR3 coding DNA: TGTGCCAGCAGCTGGGGACTAGCGGGAAGCTCCTACGAGCAGTACTTC. This chain uses TRBV5-4 with TRBJ2-7; 13 bases agree with TRBD2. The V gene end was trimmed by 3 bases and the J gene end by 0 bases; junction bases not matched to a gene: 3. Germline lookup yields CDR1 SGHNT and CDR2 YYREEE (reference sequence). The CDR3 loop spans 16 amino acids.

The genes are TRBV7-6 and TRBJ1-5, with a possible D match to TRBD1 (5 bases). The CDR3 covers 13 residues. Trimming cost V 10 bases and J 4 bases, with 14 bases left between them. Germline lookup yields CDR1 SGHVS and CDR2 FNYEAQ. CDR3: CATALGENQPQHF. The CDR3 DNA is TGTGCCACAGCTCTGGGGGAAAATCAGCCCCAGCATTTT. Using reference TRBV7-6 and TRBJ1-5 for the parts outside the CDR3, the full variable domain is GAGVSQSPRYKVTKRGQDVALRCDPISGHVSLYWYRQALGQGPEFLTYFNYEAQQDKSGLPNDRFSAERPEGSISTLTIQRTEQRDSAMYRCATALGENQPQHFGDGTRLSIL.

V and J are TRBV7-2 and TRBJ1-2; unclear D gene. This CDR3 has 16 amino acids. With 5 bases removed from V and 4 bases from J, the gap between germline ends came to 20 bases. Germline loops: CDR1 SGHTA, CDR2 FQGNSA. In DNA form, the CDR3 reads TGTGCCAGCAGCCCAGCAGGTTTGCAGGAGACCTATGGCTACACCTTC. It is translated as CASSPAGLQETYGYTF.

This clone is a singleton in its sample. The V and J genes are TRBV10-3 and TRBJ2-6, with D uncertain. Trimming took 0 bases from V and 2 from J, leaving 11 bases between them. Germline CDR1 ENHRY, CDR2 SYGVKD. This CDR3 region has 17 residues. The CDR3 DNA reads TGTGCCATCAGTGAGTCGTCAGGAATCCCTGGGGCCAACGTCCTGACTTTC. Translating it yields CAISESSGIPGANVLTF.

The chain uses TRBV14 and TRBJ1-1; D call uncertain. Germline V gene sequence: CDR1 SGHDN, CDR2 FVKESK. The CDR3 runs to 12 residues. V shed 1 base and J shed 9 bases, with 9 bases lying between them. The CDR3 nucleotides are TGTGCCAGCAGCCAAGGTGGGGATCAAGCTTTCTTT. This codes for CASSQGGDQAFF.

The chain uses TRBV19 and TRBJ1-5, with D possibly TRBD1 on 5 matching bases. This CDR3 comprises 14 residues. Between the trimmed V and J ends, which lost 0 bases and 10 bases, there was a span of 13 bases. Germline V CDR1 and CDR2: LNHDA, SQIVND (reference sequence). CDR3: CASSIDRGRSPQHF. CDR3 nucleotide sequence: TGTGCCAGTAGTATAGATAGGGGACGAAGTCCCCAGCATTTT.

CDR3 protein: CASSPPVAGDEQFF. The CDR3, as DNA: TGTGCCAGCTCACCACCTGTAGCGGGGGATGAGCAGTTCTTC. The genes are TRBV18 and TRBJ2-1; TRBD2 agrees at 9 bases. CDR1 is KGHSH, CDR2 LQKENI, per germline. The V and J ends lost 0 bases and 8 bases, in that order; junction bases with no gene match: 2. This CDR3 region has 14 residues. The whole variable domain, remainder taken from reference TRBV18 and TRBJ2-1, is NAGVMQNPRHLVRRRGQEARLRCSPMKGHSHVYWYRQLPEEGLKFMVYLQKENIIDESGMPKERFSAEFPKEGPSILRIQQVVRGDSAAYFCASSPPVAGDEQFFGPGTRLTVL.

V gene TRBV5-4 combines with J gene TRBJ1-4; D unclear. Trimming shortened V by 2 bases and J by 6 bases, and 11 bases separated the two germline ends. The CDR3 is 14 residues long. Germline values: CDR1 SGHNT, CDR2 YYREEE (reference sequence). This CDR3 reads CASSFIPRDEKLFF. CDR3 bases: TGTGCCAGCAGCTTTATCCCTAGGGATGAAAAACTGTTTTTT. Supplemented by reference TRBV5-4 and TRBJ1-4, the full variable domain reads ETGVTQSPTHLIKTRGQQVTLRCSSQSGHNTVSWYQQALGQGPQFIFQYYREEENGRGNFPPRFSGLQFPNYSSELNVNALELDDSALYLCASSFIPRDEKLFFGSGTQLSVL.

The genes are TRBV7-9 and TRBJ1-2; no definite D call. V dropped 2 bases and J dropped 1 base, with 2 bases sitting between them. The CDR3 loop spans 12 amino acids. Germline CDR1 is SEHNR and CDR2 is FQNEAQ (reference sequence). CDR3 sequence: CASSLSNYGYTF. CDR3 sequence (DNA): TGTGCCAGCAGCTTAAGTAACTATGGCTACACCTTC.

V is TRBV7-7 and J is TRBJ2-2; D gene unclear. The CDR3 totals 13 residues. Germline assignment: CDR1 SSHAT and CDR2 FNYEAQ (reference sequence). V lost 5 bases and J 0 bases, leaving 4 bases between the germline ends. Written as DNA, the CDR3 is TGTGCCAGCAGCGAAACGAACACCGGGGAGCTGTTTTTT. Its translation is CASSETNTGELFF.

This clone was counted between two and nine times. The chain carries TRBV27 and TRBJ1-2, with no clear D. V lost 5 bases to trimming and J lost 7 bases, with 14 bases between them. The germline gives CDR1 MNHEY, CDR2 SMNVEV (reference sequence). This CDR3 comprises 13 residues. CDR3 loop: CASSPGSVGGYTF. CDR3 bases: TGTGCCAGCAGTCCCGGAAGTGTGGGTGGCTACACCTTC.

This clone was recorded once. V usage is TRBV5-1 and J usage is TRBJ1-2, with 9 bases identical to TRBD1. After removal of 5 bases from V and 0 bases from J, the junction contained 8 bases not matched to a gene. The germline gives CDR1 SGHRS, CDR2 YFSETQ. The CDR3 length is 16 residues. The CDR3, as DNA: TGCGCCAGCAGAAAGGGACAGGGAACATCTAACTATGGCTACACCTTC. It encodes CASRKGQGTSNYGYTF.

The sample holds a few counts of this clone. The rearrangement joins TRBV19 to TRBJ2-1; D call uncertain. The V end lost 5 bases, the J end lost 6 bases, and 5 bases lay between the germline ends. Germline V gene sequence: CDR1 LNHDA, CDR2 SQIVND (reference sequence). The CDR3 has 11 amino acids. CDR3 in amino acids: CASSSLNEQFF. The CDR3 bases are TGTGCCAGTAGTTCCCTCAATGAGCAGTTCTTC.

V usage is TRBV10-3 and J usage is TRBJ2-5; D assignment may be TRBD1 or TRBD2 (5 bases each). V was clipped by 5 bases and J by 1 base, with 14 bases between them. CDR3 length equals 15 residues. Per the germline V gene, CDR1 is ENHRY and CDR2 is SYGVKD. The CDR3 region has the DNA TGTGCCATCAGTCCAGGGACCTCCCTCCAAGAGACCCAGTACTTC. Protein: CAISPGTSLQETQYF.

This clone was observed a single time. The chain has TRBV6-5 and TRBJ1-1, with 8 nucleotides matching TRBD1. V was pared by 2 bases and J by 6 bases, with 5 bases of the junction left unmatched. This CDR3 contains 14 residues. Germline-derived CDR1 and CDR2 are MNHEY and SVGAGI. The CDR3 DNA follows: TGTGCCAGCAGTTACATTCAGGGGGCGGCTGAAGCTTTCTTT. It specifies CASSYIQGAAEAFF.

V gene TRBV11-2 combines with J gene TRBJ2-2, with 8 positions matching TRBD2. The CDR3 runs 19 residues. The germline CDR1 and CDR2 sequences are SGHAT and FQNNGV. The J segment lost 4 bases and the V segment lost 3 bases, leaving 16 bases of the junction unmatched. CDR3 in amino acids: CASSFILLRGGAGTGELFF. The CDR3, as DNA: TGTGCCAGCAGCTTCATTCTCCTCCGGGGGGGCGCGGGCACCGGGGAGCTGTTTTTT.

The chain uses TRBV5-1 and TRBJ1-2, with no clear D. Trimming shortened V by 0 bases and J by 3 bases, and 9 bases separated the two germline ends. The CDR3 contains 14 residues. Germline-derived CDR1 and CDR2 are SGHRS and YFSETQ. Written as DNA, the CDR3 is TGCGCCAGCAGCTTGGCCCCGGTAGACTATGGCTACACCTTC. This codes for CASSLAPVDYGYTF.

The chain has TRBV29-1 and TRBJ2-3; 13 bases are shared with TRBD2. Germline-derived CDR1 and CDR2 are SQVTM and ANQGSEA. With V trimmed by 1 base and J by 2 bases, 6 bases remained unmatched. The CDR3 runs to 17 residues. This CDR3 reads CSVEATGTSGITDTQYF. CDR3 nucleotide sequence: TGCAGCGTTGAAGCAACCGGGACTAGCGGGATCACAGATACGCAGTATTTT.

J is TRBJ2-2 and V is TRBV6-5; no reliable D call. CDR1 and CDR2 (germline): MNHEY, SVGAGI. Trimming took 5 bases from V and 6 from J, leaving 10 bases between them. This CDR3 is built from 13 residues. The CDR3 spells CASSMGWAGELFF. The CDR3 DNA sequence: TGTGCCAGCAGTATGGGATGGGCCGGGGAGCTGTTTTTT.

The chain couples TRBV5-1 to TRBJ1-6; 8 nucleotides match TRBD1. The germline V gene has CDR1 SGHRS and CDR2 YFSETQ. J lost 6 bases, V lost 4 bases, and 3 bases had no gene match. The CDR3 spans 14 residues. DNA of the CDR3: TGCGCCAGCAGCGTGGACAGGGCTAATTCACCCCTCCACTTT. This codes for CASSVDRANSPLHF.

The rearrangement uses TRBV13 and TRBJ1-2; maybe TRBD1 (5 bases). Germline loops: CDR1 PRHDT, CDR2 FYEKMQ (reference sequence). This CDR3 region has 13 residues. Trimming stripped 5 bases from V and 6 bases from J, with 13 bases between. Written as DNA, the CDR3 is TGTGCCAGCAGCCGCGACGGAGGGGATGGCTACACCTTC. Protein sequence: CASSRDGGDGYTF.

This chain connects TRBV27 to TRBJ1-2; D unclear. V was trimmed by 3 bases and J by 2 bases, leaving 10 bases between them. The CDR3 contains 14 residues. CDR1 MNHEY and CDR2 SMNVEV come from the germline V gene (reference sequence). The CDR3 loop is CASSFGRLNYGYTF. The CDR3 region has the DNA TGTGCCAGCAGTTTTGGGCGGTTGAACTATGGCTACACCTTC.

The chain carries TRBV6-5 and TRBJ2-1; D uncertain. The CDR3 is made up of 14 amino acids. V was shortened by 0 bases and J by 5 bases, with 8 bases between the two germline ends. CDR1 and CDR2 from the germline V gene are MNHEY and SVGAGI. The CDR3 DNA sequence: TGTGCCAGCAGTTACTCCTATGACCACAATGAGCAGTTCTTC. This gives the protein CASSYSYDHNEQFF.